This TCR beta chain was obtained from a study of T cell responses to AZD1222 COVID-19 vaccine. Study details: Investigators merged groups given second doses at roughly 4 or roughly 12 weeks. The study's findings and limits: Donors were largely white British and mainly female; clonal diversity was possibly underestimated.

This CDR3 contains 14 residues. In germline, CDR1 is PRHDT, CDR2 FYEKMQ (reference sequence). Trimming took off 7 bases at V and 2 bases at J, with 12 bases between the two ends. As regards this clone: Antigen: not known.

Using immunoSEQ multiplex PCR, the repertoire was profiled, and TCRdb retains in-frame clones only, with some absent. The sample includes about 120,000 clones, 92% of them seen just once. Sequencing used peripheral blood, obtained on day 0 of AZD1222 vaccination. The chain uses TRBV13 and TRBJ1-3, with D hard to call. The clonotype comes from an adult in good health. CDR3 bases: TGTGCCAGCAAACTCAGCGGGCCTGGAAACACCATATATTTT. This sequence encodes CASKLSGPGNTIYF.